The sequence of this T cell receptor (beta chain) was determined in a study of T cells in Graves' hyperthyroidism and ophthalmopathy. This clonotype was seen a handful of times. The CDR3 spans 14 residues. Trimming shortened V by 4 bases and J by 5 bases, and 11 bases separated the two germline ends. Looked up from germline, CDR1 is SGHNT and CDR2 is YENEEA. RNA transcripts provided the source from which TCR beta CDR3 regions were amplified. The study used the HTBI primer set for a first-round RT-PCR of the TCR CDR3. TCRdb fed the multiplex PCR reads into MiXCR, producing one record per CDR3 protein. Here the sample spans about 300,000 distinct CDR3 sequences, approximately 16% being singletons.

This clonotype was sampled from a man younger than 40 with Graves' hyperthyroidism. The sequenced sample was blood. This chain links TRBV11-3 with TRBJ2-2; D uncertain. The CDR3 DNA follows: TGTGCCAGCAGCTCCCCCCGGAGAACCGGGGAGCTGTTTTTT. Its translation: CASSSPRRTGELFF. The variable domain in full, completed from reference TRBV11-3 and TRBJ2-2, reads EAGVVQSPRYKIIEKKQPVAFWCNPISGHNTLYWYLQNLGQGPELLIRYENEEAVDDSQLPKDRFSAERLKGVDSTLKIQPAELGDSAVYLCASSSPRRTGELFFGEGSRLTVL.